Following are 26 T cell receptor beta chains from one sample sequenced in a study of blood T cell repertoires in COVID-19. The data were produced by immunoSEQ multiplex PCR, yet TCRdb's version contains in-frame clones alone and is incomplete. The table shows roughly 290,000 clones, with around 85% occurring only once. Sequencing used PBMCs or T cells enriched from blood (not recorded which). These receptors were taken from a man younger than 40 who had recovered from COVID-19.

The chain joins TRBV11-3 to TRBJ2-7, with D possibly TRBD2 on 6 matching bases. CDR3 length equals 15 residues. Trimming pared 0 bases from V and 2 bases from J, leaving 11 bases between. Germline CDR1 is SGHNT and CDR2 is YENEEA. The CDR3 DNA follows: TGTGCCAGCAGCTTAGAGGCGGGGAGCACCTACGAGCAGTACTTC. Translation: CASSLEAGSTYEQYF.

The chain uses TRBV5-4 and TRBJ1-2; 9 nucleotides line up with TRBD1. The CDR3 spans 16 residues. CDR1 is SGHNT, CDR2 YYREEE, per germline (reference sequence). V was pared by 1 base and J by 5 bases, with 9 bases of the junction left unmatched. The CDR3 sequence: CASSLQGTGLSYGYTF. CDR3 bases: TGTGCCAGCAGCTTGCAGGGGACAGGGTTGTCTTATGGCTACACCTTC.

V gene TRBV29-1 combines with J gene TRBJ1-1; 9 positions agree with TRBD1. This CDR3 region has 13 residues. CDR1 SQVTM and CDR2 ANQGSEA come from the germline V gene. J gave up 1 base and V 5 bases, and 2 bases lay outside the gene matches. The CDR3 DNA reads as TGCAGCGTTCGGACAGGGGAGAACACTGAAGCTTTCTTT. Its protein is CSVRTGENTEAFF.

The rearrangement joins TRBV7-2 to TRBJ2-2; 7 bases align to TRBD2. CDR1 and CDR2 (germline): SGHTA, FQGNSA. V lost 2 bases and J lost 5; bases outside the gene matches: 11. There are 17 residues in the CDR3. CDR3 bases: TGTGCCAGCAGCTTAAGTTGGTTTACTAGCGTTACCGGGGAGCTGTTTTTT. Translation gives CASSLSWFTSVTGELFF.

The chain joins TRBV27 to TRBJ1-1; tentative D call: TRBD1 (5 bases). Germline CDR1 MNHEY, CDR2 SMNVEV (reference sequence). This CDR3 contains 15 residues. The V end lost 3 bases, the J end lost 0 bases, and 11 bases lay between the germline ends. CDR3 nucleotides: TGTGCCAGCAGTTTGGGGGGTATCCTGAACACTGAAGCTTTCTTT. Translated, it gives CASSLGGILNTEAFF.

The gene calls are TRBV5-1 and TRBJ2-5, with D perhaps TRBD2 (6 bases). The CDR3 is 17 residues long. The V gene lost 1 base and the J gene lost 4 bases, with 20 bases spanning the gap. Germline V gene lookup returns CDR1 SGHRS and CDR2 YFSETQ. The CDR3 region is CASSLSGGGIELETQYF. In nucleotides, the CDR3 is TGCGCCAGCAGCTTGTCCGGGGGTGGTATCGAGTTAGAGACCCAGTACTTC.

This chain uses TRBV24-1 with TRBJ2-3; D possibly corresponds to TRBD2 (6 bases). V was pared by 4 bases and J by 6 bases, with 16 bases between. The CDR3 extends over 15 amino acids. Germline CDR1 and CDR2: KGHDR and SFDVKD. CDR3 sequence reads: CATSDPRGSADTQYF. CDR3 in DNA: TGTGCCACCAGTGACCCCCGGGGGTCCGCGGATACGCAGTATTTT.

The rearrangement links TRBV5-8 to TRBJ1-2; D might be TRBD1 (6 bases). Per germline, CDR1 SGHTS and CDR2 YDEGEE. The ends were cut back, 4 bases at V and 2 bases at J, with 21 bases in the middle. CDR3 length equals 17 residues. CDR3 bases: TGTGCCAGCAGCCCACGGGACATACACCGCCAAAACTATGGCTACACCTTC. Protein: CASSPRDIHRQNYGYTF.

The CDR3 DNA is TGTGCCAGCAGCACTGGACAGGGGGCGGGGTACACCTTC. This gives the protein CASSTGQGAGYTF. This chain links TRBV13 with TRBJ1-2; 11 bases fit TRBD1. The CDR3 spans 13 residues. V shed 5 bases and J 11 bases; nucleotides not matched to a gene: 7. Germline-derived CDR1 and CDR2 are PRHDT and FYEKMQ (reference sequence).

The chain has TRBV2 and TRBJ1-2, with D uncertain. V was clipped by 2 bases and J by 0 bases, with 4 bases between them. The CDR3 totals 13 residues. CDR1 is SNHLY, CDR2 FYNNEI, per germline. CDR3 sequence (DNA): TGTGCCAGCAGTGAACAGTCTAACTATGGCTACACCTTC. Translating it yields CASSEQSNYGYTF.

The rearrangement joins TRBV18 to TRBJ1-1, with 8 bases matching TRBD1. Germline V gene sequence: CDR1 KGHSH, CDR2 LQKENI. V was pared by 1 base and J by 7 bases, with 8 bases of the junction left unmatched. The CDR3 extends over 15 amino acids. The CDR3 DNA sequence: TGTGCCAGCTCACCACAGGACAGGGATACAAGTGAAGCTTTCTTT. Translation gives CASSPQDRDTSEAFF.

This chain connects TRBV19 to TRBJ1-4, with D tentatively TRBD1 (5 bases). The CDR3 consists of 15 residues. Germline CDR1 LNHDA, CDR2 SQIVND (reference sequence). V shed 7 bases and J shed 8 bases, with 20 bases lying between them. In DNA form, the CDR3 reads TGTGCCAGTAAGTTCAGGATGGGGCTTCAGGAAAAACTGTTTTTT. Its translation: CASKFRMGLQEKLFF.

The gene calls are TRBV12-5 and TRBJ1-1, with a possible D match to TRBD1 (6 bases). V gave up 7 bases and J gave up 7 bases, with 19 bases separating them. Germline assignment: CDR1 LGHNT and CDR2 FRNRAP. The CDR3 consists of 14 residues. The CDR3 here is CASANLGTNGEAFF. CDR3 nucleotide sequence: TGTGCTAGTGCCAACCTTGGGACAAACGGTGAAGCTTTCTTT.

The gene calls are TRBV20-1 and TRBJ2-1; D is uncertain. Per germline, CDR1 DFQATT and CDR2 SNEGSKA (reference sequence). V was shortened by 3 bases and J by 7 bases, with 7 bases between the two germline ends. The CDR3 consists of 11 residues. CDR3 nucleotide sequence: TGCAGTGCTAGTACAAAAAATGAGCAGTTCTTC. Translation gives CSASTKNEQFF.

This chain links TRBV2 with TRBJ1-2, with a tentative D call TRBD1 (5 bases). CDR3 length: 13 amino acids. CDR1 is SNHLY and CDR2 is FYNNEI in the germline V gene. Trimming left V 6 bases short and J 8 bases short, with 16 bases between. As DNA, the CDR3 is TGTGCCAGCAGGATTTTGGAACGACAGGGCTACACCTTC. This translates into CASRILERQGYTF. The variable domain in full, with the rest retrieved from reference TRBV2 and TRBJ1-2, is EPEVTQTPSHQVTQMGQEVILRCVPISNHLYFYWYRQILGQKVEFLVSFYNNEISEKSEIFDDQFSVERPDGSNFTLKIRSTKLEDSAMYFCASRILERQGYTFGSGTRLTVV.

The V call is TRBV6-5, the J call TRBJ2-1; the D gene is possibly TRBD1 (8 bases). Trimming left V 6 bases short and J 4 bases short, with 13 bases between. This CDR3 is 14 amino acids long. CDR1 MNHEY and CDR2 SVGAGI come from the germline V gene. The CDR3 coding sequence is TGTGCCAGCAGCGACAGGGGAGGGTACAATGAGCAGTTCTTC. This sequence encodes CASSDRGGYNEQFF.

This clone was seen at least ten times. V and J are TRBV20-1 and TRBJ1-2; perhaps TRBD1 as D (6 bases). Trimming cost V 3 bases and J 2 bases, with 19 bases left between them. The CDR3 is 16 residues long. Per the germline V gene, CDR1 is DFQATT and CDR2 is SNEGSKA (reference sequence). CDR3 nucleotide sequence: TGCAGTGCTAGTTTACCCCCGGACAGATTCAACTATGGCTACACCTTC. It is translated as CSASLPPDRFNYGYTF.

The rearrangement uses TRBV15 and TRBJ1-1; D remains unclear. CDR1 LNHNV and CDR2 YYDKDF come from the germline V gene (reference sequence). Trimming left V 4 bases short and J 5 bases short, with 14 bases between. The CDR3 runs to 14 residues. The CDR3 DNA follows: TGTGCCACCAGCACCCGAGGGTCGGGAACTGAAGCTTTCTTT. It is translated as CATSTRGSGTEAFF.

The J gene is TRBJ1-5, the V gene TRBV30, with TRBD1 as a possible D gene (5 bases). Trimming stripped 0 bases from V and 2 bases from J, with 20 bases between. This CDR3 has 18 residues. Germline CDR1 is GTSNPN and CDR2 is SVGIG (reference sequence). CDR3 in amino acids: CAWSVRDGGYTGNQPQHF. The CDR3 DNA follows: TGTGCCTGGAGTGTTCGGGACGGGGGGTATACGGGCAATCAGCCCCAGCATTTT.

This sequence joins TRBV9 and TRBJ2-1; no definite D call. Germline values: CDR1 SGDLS, CDR2 YYNGEE. The CDR3 consists of 15 residues. V was trimmed by 1 base and J by 5 bases, leaving 13 bases between them. The CDR3 is CASSVFADVHNEQFF. CDR3 DNA sequence: TGTGCCAGCAGCGTATTCGCGGATGTTCACAATGAGCAGTTCTTC.

The J gene is TRBJ2-3, the V gene TRBV4-2; D perhaps matches TRBD2 (6 bases). The V gene's germline CDR1 is LGHNA and CDR2 YNFKEQ. Trimming stripped 1 base from V and 5 bases from J, with 13 bases between. The CDR3 consists of 15 residues. The CDR3 DNA reads as TGTGCCAGCAGCCAAGCCTGGGGGGAGGAAGATACGCAGTATTTT. It codes for CASSQAWGEEDTQYF.

This chain connects TRBV18 to TRBJ1-2; tentative D call: TRBD1 (6 bases). Germline V gives CDR1 KGHSH, CDR2 LQKENI. With 0 bases removed from V and 4 bases from J, the gap between germline ends came to 12 bases. The CDR3 totals 15 residues. CDR3 nucleotide sequence: TGTGCCAGCTCACCACCGGGGGGGCCGGGCTATGGCTACACCTTC. Amino acid sequence: CASSPPGGPGYGYTF.

The chain carries TRBV5-4 and TRBJ2-7; D call uncertain. The CDR3 loop spans 12 amino acids. The V end lost 1 base, the J end lost 3 bases, and 5 bases lay between the germline ends. Germline V gene sequence: CDR1 SGHNT, CDR2 YYREEE (reference sequence). CDR3 sequence (DNA): TGTGCCAGCAGCTTGTACGGCTACGAGCAGTACTTC. The encoded protein is CASSLYGYEQYF.

This clone was detected once. This sequence joins TRBV6-5 and TRBJ1-5; D may be TRBD1 (5 bases). Germline V lookup: CDR1 MNHEY, CDR2 SVGAGI. The V end lost 7 bases, the J end lost 6 bases, and 16 bases lay between the germline ends. There are 14 residues in the CDR3. This chain's CDR3 is CASNSDAGRQPQHF. The CDR3 region has the DNA TGTGCCAGCAACAGCGACGCGGGACGTCAGCCCCAGCATTTT.

The CDR3 here is CSVDRTSGGLEQYF. In DNA, the CDR3 is TGCAGCGTCGATAGGACTAGCGGGGGCCTAGAGCAGTACTTC. This rearrangement joins TRBV29-1 to TRBJ2-7; 13 positions agree with TRBD2. The CDR3 runs 14 residues. Germline CDR1 is SQVTM and CDR2 is ANQGSEA. Trimming removed 6 bases from V and 7 bases from J; junction bases left unmatched: 9.

The chain recombines TRBV3-1 (or the pseudogene TRBV3-2) with TRBJ2-1; 13 positions match TRBD2. CDR1 is LGHDT, CDR2 YNNKEL, per germline (reference sequence). V shed 6 bases, J shed 9 bases, and the junction held 8 bases outside the gene matches. CDR3 length: 15 residues. The CDR3 loop is CASRLTSGGRGEQFF. The DNA of the CDR3 is TGTGCCAGCAGACTGACTAGCGGGGGGCGGGGTGAGCAGTTCTTC.